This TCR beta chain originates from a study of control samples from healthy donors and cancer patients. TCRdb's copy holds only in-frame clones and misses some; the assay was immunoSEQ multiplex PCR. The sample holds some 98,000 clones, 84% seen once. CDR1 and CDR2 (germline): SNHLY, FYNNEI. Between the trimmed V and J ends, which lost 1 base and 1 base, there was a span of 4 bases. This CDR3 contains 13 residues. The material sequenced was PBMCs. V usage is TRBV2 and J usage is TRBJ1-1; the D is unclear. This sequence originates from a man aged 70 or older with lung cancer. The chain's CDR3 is CASSEGGNTEAFF. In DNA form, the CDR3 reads TGTGCCAGCAGTGAAGGCGGGAACACTGAAGCTTTCTTT.